The 25 T cell receptor beta chains in this list originate from one sample, sequenced in a study of CD8+CD57+ T cells in acquired aplastic anemia. TCR beta VDJ and CDR3 profiling used genomic DNA as template. One entry per CDR3 protein results from TCRdb running MiXCR on the reads. Of 250,000 to 300,000 distinct CDR3 sequences in the sample, 55% to 60% were seen once. Material: sorted CD4+, CD8+, or CD8+CD57+ T cells (not recorded which) from PBMCs. The receptors originated from a human donor with severe aplastic anemia or a healthy control (not recorded which).

In DNA, the CDR3 is TGTGCCAGCAGTGAATCGATGCTTCCCAATCAGCCCCAGCATTTT. This translates into CASSESMLPNQPQHF. The chain is built from TRBV7-8 and TRBJ1-5; D is unresolved. CDR3 length: 15 amino acids. Germline CDR1 SGHVS, CDR2 FQNEAQ. The V gene lost 6 bases and the J gene lost 3 bases, with 15 bases spanning the gap.

In this sample, this clonotype turned up a few times. V and J are TRBV20-1 and TRBJ1-6; no clear D gene. The CDR3 is made up of 12 amino acids. CDR1 and CDR2 from the germline V gene are DFQATT and SNEGSKA (reference sequence). V shed 3 bases and J shed 5 bases, with 5 bases lying between them. The CDR3 bases are TGCAGTGCTAGCAGGAATAATTCACCCCTCCACTTT. Translation: CSASRNNSPLHF.

The J gene is TRBJ1-2, the V gene TRBV20-1, with TRBD1 matching 7 bases. This CDR3 region has 12 residues. Unmatched junction bases numbered 2, after V lost 2 bases and J lost 5 bases. Germline V gives CDR1 DFQATT, CDR2 SNEGSKA (reference sequence). This chain's CDR3 is CSARSGQYGYTF. The CDR3 DNA sequence: TGCAGTGCTAGATCGGGACAGTATGGCTACACCTTC.

This clonotype was observed many times. The chain carries TRBV5-1 and TRBJ2-5; D is ambiguous. The CDR3 runs to 12 residues. V was pared by 2 bases and J by 1 base, with 3 bases between. CDR1 and CDR2 from the germline V gene are SGHRS and YFSETQ. CDR3 sequence reads: CASSLLQETQYF. CDR3 nucleotide sequence: TGCGCCAGCAGCTTACTCCAAGAGACCCAGTACTTC.

The chain is built from TRBV5-1 and TRBJ2-2, with D possibly being TRBD2 (5 bases). V was cut by 2 bases and J by 4 bases, with 12 bases left in between. This CDR3 is 15 amino acids long. Germline V gene lookup returns CDR1 SGHRS and CDR2 YFSETQ. DNA for the CDR3: TGCGCCAGCAGCTTACGCCCAGGAGGCACCGGGGAGCTGTTTTTT. Its translation: CASSLRPGGTGELFF.

To note about this clonotype: Because the CDR3's place on the DNA is in doubt, the DNA is left out and the CDR3 is given as listed by TCRdb. The rearrangement links TRBV7-3 to TRBJ2-1; the D call of TRBD1 is as the table states it, not checked on the DNA. Germline V lookup: CDR1 SGHTA, CDR2 FQGTGA. The CDR3 spans 20 residues, counting both ends. CDR3 sequence: CASSLKKACAIRDFSNEQFF.

This clonotype was counted at least ten times. The junction shows a germline mismatch at one end, possibly a read error. This chain joins TRBV7-7 and TRBJ2-7, with D perhaps TRBD1 (6 bases). CDR1 and CDR2 from the germline V gene are SSHAT and FNYEAQ (reference sequence). CDR3 length: 16 amino acids. The CDR3 here is CASSLISPGDGYEQYF. The DNA of the CDR3 is TGTGCTAGCAGCTTAATCTCACCAGGGGACGGCTACGAGCAGTACTTC. Full variable domain (missing parts from reference TRBV7-7 and TRBJ2-7): GAGVSQSPRYKVTKRGQDVTLRCDPISSHATLYWYQQALGQGPEFLTYFNYEAQPDKSGLPSDRFSAERPEGSISTLTIQRTEQRDSAMYRCASSLISPGDGYEQYFGPGTRLTVT.

V and J are TRBV20-1 and TRBJ1-2; D not resolved. The CDR3 loop spans 13 amino acids. Germline V CDR1 and CDR2: DFQATT, SNEGSKA (reference sequence). Trimming took off 3 bases at V and 3 bases at J, with 11 bases between the two ends. Here the CDR3 DNA reads TGCAGTGCTAGTACGGGCGGCGACTATGGCTACACCTTC. It translates to CSASTGGDYGYTF.

This clonotype has only a few counts. This chain links TRBV2 with TRBJ1-1; D gene ambiguous. Trimming shortened V by 5 bases and J by 2 bases, and 15 bases separated the two germline ends. CDR1 and CDR2 from the germline V gene are SNHLY and FYNNEI. The length of the CDR3 is 15 residues. In DNA form, the CDR3 reads TGTGCCAGCAGTACCAGCCGACGGCGAAACACTGAAGCTTTCTTT. This sequence encodes CASSTSRRRNTEAFF. Combining the CDR3 with reference TRBV2 and TRBJ1-1 gives the whole variable domain EPEVTQTPSHQVTQMGQEVILRCVPISNHLYFYWYRQILGQKVEFLVSFYNNEISEKSEIFDDQFSVERPDGSNFTLKIRSTKLEDSAMYFCASSTSRRRNTEAFFGQGTRLTVV.

This clonotype was observed a handful of times. The chain carries TRBV7-8 and TRBJ1-3; D uncertain. There are 13 residues in the CDR3. Per the germline V gene, CDR1 is SGHVS and CDR2 is FQNEAQ. The V end lost 8 bases, the J end lost 0 bases, and 8 bases lay between the germline ends. The DNA of the CDR3 is TGTGCCAGCGCAGCATCCTCTGGAAACACCATATATTTT. Residues: CASAASSGNTIYF.

This rearrangement joins TRBV7-3 to TRBJ1-1, with TRBD1 matching 10 bases. Germline CDR1 reads SGHTA; CDR2 reads FQGTGA. This CDR3 is built from 16 residues. The V segment lost 5 bases and the J segment 4 bases; nucleotides outside the gene matches: 10. DNA for the CDR3: TGTGCCAGCAGCCCCCGGACGGGACAGGGGAGCACTGAAGCTTTCTTT. Protein sequence: CASSPRTGQGSTEAFF.

V and J are TRBV7-9 and TRBJ2-6; 10 bases fit TRBD1. Germline V CDR1 and CDR2: SEHNR, FQNEAQ (reference sequence). The CDR3 length is 18 residues. With 5 bases clipped from V and 0 bases from J, the junction kept 7 bases outside the gene matches. The CDR3 loop is CASSQLTGGASGANVLTF. The CDR3 nucleotides read TGTGCCAGCAGCCAGCTGACAGGGGGCGCCTCTGGGGCCAACGTCCTGACTTTC.

This clonotype has ten or more counts. This sequence joins TRBV12-3 or TRBV12-4 and TRBJ1-2; D possibly corresponds to TRBD1 (5 bases). Trimming took 3 bases from V and 1 from J, leaving 18 bases between them. The CDR3 loop spans 17 amino acids. Here the CDR3 reads CASSLPFRGSFNYGYTF. Written as DNA, the CDR3 is TGTGCCAGCAGTTTGCCCTTCCGGGGGAGCTTTAACTATGGCTACACCTTC.

The chain employs TRBV19 and TRBJ1-1, with 7 bases identical to TRBD1. Germline loops: CDR1 LNHDA, CDR2 SQIVND (reference sequence). The CDR3 has 14 amino acids. V was clipped by 3 bases and J by 5 bases; unmatched bases: 6. The CDR3 reads CASSIAGGRTEAFF. DNA of the CDR3: TGTGCCAGTAGTATTGCAGGGGGAAGAACTGAAGCTTTCTTT.

The J gene is TRBJ2-1, the V gene TRBV7-9, with TRBD2 matching 8 bases. With 2 bases clipped from V and 7 bases from J, the junction kept 7 bases outside the gene matches. Germline CDR1 SEHNR, CDR2 FQNEAQ (reference sequence). The CDR3 runs to 15 residues. CDR3 bases: TGTGCCAGCAGCTTACTAGCGGGCCGTTGGAATGAGCAGTTCTTC. It codes for CASSLLAGRWNEQFF. Looking up the rest from reference TRBV7-9 and TRBJ2-1 gives the full variable domain: DTGVSQNPRHKITKRGQNVTFRCDPISEHNRLYWYRQTLGQGPEFLTYFQNEAQLEKSRLLSDRFSAERPKGSFSTLEIQRTEQGDSAMYLCASSLLAGRWNEQFFGPGTRLTVL.

This clonotype was observed at least ten times. The rearrangement links TRBV9 to TRBJ1-3; D is undetermined. CDR3 length: 15 residues. V was clipped by 1 base and J by 0 bases, with 8 bases between them. Germline V lookup: CDR1 SGDLS, CDR2 YYNGEE. CDR3 nucleotide sequence: TGTGCCAGCAGCGTATATGGCAGCTCTGGAAACACCATATATTTT. It codes for CASSVYGSSGNTIYF.

This clonotype was detected only a few times. The chain uses TRBV7-2 and TRBJ1-6; D uncertain. Germline V lookup: CDR1 SGHTA, CDR2 FQGNSA. V was cut by 5 bases and J by 5 bases, with 13 bases left in between. There are 15 residues in the CDR3. The CDR3 loop reads CASSLPPDNNSPLHF. DNA of the CDR3: TGTGCCAGCAGCCTCCCGCCGGATAATAATTCACCCCTCCACTTT.

The rearrangement links TRBV4-1 to TRBJ2-7, with D hard to call. V lost 0 bases to trimming and J lost 2 bases, with 8 bases between them. Germline CDR1 is MGHRA and CDR2 is YSYEKL. The CDR3 totals 14 residues. The CDR3 loop reads CASSQDPGTYEQYF. CDR3 DNA: TGCGCCAGCAGCCAAGATCCTGGAACCTACGAGCAGTACTTC.

The chain is built from TRBV13 and TRBJ2-7; TRBD2 agrees at 10 bases. This CDR3 comprises 18 residues. The J segment lost 3 bases and the V segment lost 0 bases, leaving 11 bases of the junction unmatched. Germline V lookup: CDR1 PRHDT, CDR2 FYEKMQ (reference sequence). This CDR3 reads CASSLGSPSGRPNYEQYF. The CDR3 DNA sequence: TGTGCCAGCAGCTTAGGGTCCCCTAGCGGGAGACCCAACTACGAGCAGTACTTC.

This clonotype was detected many times. The chain carries TRBV4-2 and TRBJ2-7, with D perhaps matching TRBD1 or TRBD2 (5 bases each). Germline CDR1 and CDR2: LGHNA and YNFKEQ. This CDR3 contains 15 residues. The V end was cut by 1 base, the J end by 8 bases, with 18 bases between. The CDR3 region has the DNA TGTGCCAGCAGCCAAGGGGACGGGGATACTGAGAAGCAGTACTTC. It yields the protein CASSQGDGDTEKQYF.

The rearrangement links TRBV4-1 to TRBJ1-2; TRBD1 matches 7 bases. Trimming at V came to 1 base and at J to 0 bases, leaving 11 bases not matched to a gene. Looked up from germline, CDR1 is MGHRA and CDR2 is YSYEKL. The CDR3 runs 18 residues. CDR3 nucleotide sequence: TGCGCCAGCAGCCAAGGGGGAGACAGGGTAGTCTCTAACTATGGCTACACCTTC. This translates into CASSQGGDRVVSNYGYTF.

The CDR3 DNA reads as TGTGCCACCAGTGATTTGACTCCGAACACCGGGGAGCTGTTTTTT. Its translation: CATSDLTPNTGELFF. This chain links TRBV24-1 with TRBJ2-2; D uncertain. The CDR3 length is 15 residues. Germline CDR1 and CDR2: KGHDR and SFDVKD. Trimming stripped 0 bases from V and 0 bases from J, with 4 bases between.

Notes on this clonotype: One base away lies a much larger clone, so this may be a sequencing read error. J is TRBJ2-7 and V is TRBV18; the D call may be TRBD1 or TRBD2 (5 bases each). V gave up 3 bases and J gave up 6 bases, with 21 bases separating them. The CDR3 is 16 residues long. Germline V lookup: CDR1 KGHSH, CDR2 LQKENI. CDR3 DNA: TGTGCCAGCTCACCGATAGGCGGGCAGGGAGTCGCCGAGCAGTACTTC. Protein: CASSPIGGQGVAEQYF.

V and J are TRBV10-3 and TRBJ2-6; the D gene could be TRBD1 or TRBD2 (5 bases each). V shed 2 bases and J shed 4 bases, with 12 bases lying between them. Germline V lookup: CDR1 ENHRY, CDR2 SYGVKD. This CDR3 is built from 16 residues. The CDR3 DNA reads TGTGCCATCAGTGAGCTGGCAGGGACGGGGGCCAACGTCCTGACTTTC. Protein sequence: CAISELAGTGANVLTF.

As for this clonotype: The junction differs from germline at one of its ends, possibly a read error. The chain couples TRBV7-6 to TRBJ2-7; a weak D match, TRBD2 (6 bases). The CDR3 is 12 residues long. CDR1 and CDR2 from the germline V gene are SGHVS and FNYEAQ. CDR3 DNA: TGTGCCAGCAGCTTAGTGGAACGGGAGCCGTACTTC. This translates into CASSLVEREPYF.